These 11 T cell receptor beta chains were all obtained from the same sample, sequenced in a study of shared clonotypes between healthy human individuals. CD45RO-negative CD8 cells positively selected for CCR7 made up the naive population, which excluded terminally differentiated effector memory CD45RA+ cells. Here immunoSEQ multiplex PCR was the method, and the copy in TCRdb shows in-frame clones only, minus some. Here the sample spans around 600,000 clones, 90% to 95% being singletons. Sequenced: naive CD8+ T cells sorted from blood. All receptors derive from a woman aged 25-40 years in good health.

The chain employs TRBV12-5 and TRBJ2-1, with 9 bases matching TRBD2. The CDR3 extends over 16 amino acids. The V and J ends lost 6 bases and 4 bases, in that order; junction bases with no gene match: 10. CDR1 and CDR2 from the germline V gene are LGHNT and FRNRAP. CDR3 residues: CASGNTGLALYNEQFF. For the CDR3, the DNA is TGTGCTAGTGGGAATACTGGACTAGCGCTGTACAATGAGCAGTTCTTC.

The DNA for the CDR3 is TGTGCCAGCAGCCCCGGGGGAGTTGAAGCTTTCTTT. This gives the protein CASSPGGVEAFF. The chain combines TRBV5-8 with TRBJ1-1; maybe TRBD1 (5 bases). The CDR3 runs 12 residues. Germline V gene sequence: CDR1 SGHTS, CDR2 YDEGEE. The V and J ends lost 4 bases and 7 bases respectively, with 11 bases between them.

This clone was picked up one time. The chain combines TRBV6-6 with TRBJ2-7; D unresolved. The CDR3 runs 12 residues. V was pared by 0 bases and J by 6 bases, with 6 bases between. Per the germline V gene, CDR1 is MNHNY and CDR2 is SVGAGI (reference sequence). The CDR3 is CASSYSTPEQYF. CDR3 DNA: TGTGCCAGCAGTTACTCTACCCCCGAGCAGTACTTC.

The V and J genes are TRBV9 and TRBJ1-3; D uncertain. The germline V gene encodes CDR1 SGDLS and CDR2 YYNGEE. The CDR3 loop spans 14 amino acids. V lost 0 bases and J 4 bases, leaving 8 bases between the germline ends. CDR3 bases: TGTGCCAGCAGCGTAGGGTATGAGGGAAACACCATATATTTT. This codes for CASSVGYEGNTIYF. The complete variable domain, with remaining parts taken from reference TRBV9 and TRBJ1-3, reads DSGVTQTPKHLITATGQRVTLRCSPRSGDLSVYWYQQSLDQGLQFLIQYYNGEERAKGNILERFSAQQFPDLHSELNLSSLELGDSALYFCASSVGYEGNTIYFGEGSWLTVV.

The genes are TRBV7-9 and TRBJ2-7; perhaps TRBD2 as D (6 bases). CDR1 SEHNR and CDR2 FQNEAQ come from the germline V gene (reference sequence). Trimming removed 5 bases from V and 3 bases from J, with 20 bases in between. The CDR3 sequence is 16 residues long. The CDR3 nucleotides read TGTGCCAGCAGCGCCGTTCTAGGACGGGACTTCTACGAGCAGTACTTC. Translating gives CASSAVLGRDFYEQYF.

This chain joins TRBV10-3 and TRBJ2-5; 14 bases align to TRBD2. With 2 bases clipped from V and 4 bases from J, the junction kept 0 bases outside the gene matches. The germline CDR1 and CDR2 sequences are ENHRY and SYGVKD. The CDR3 sequence is 15 residues long. CDR3 region: CAISEGTSGRETQYF. CDR3 coding DNA: TGTGCCATCAGTGAGGGGACTAGCGGGAGAGAGACCCAGTACTTC.

The chain employs TRBV28 and TRBJ1-2; D is unclear. CDR3 size: 14 residues. Trimming removed 5 bases at V and 5 bases at J, with 15 bases between. The germline V gene encodes CDR1 MDHEN and CDR2 SYDVKM. CDR3 sequence (DNA): TGTGCCAGCAGTCGGGCGGCCGGACCTTATGGCTACACCTTC. It yields the protein CASSRAAGPYGYTF.

The rearrangement joins TRBV6-1 to TRBJ1-5; D is ambiguous. This CDR3 comprises 14 residues. The V gene lost 1 base and the J gene lost 4 bases, with 8 bases spanning the gap. Germline CDR1 MNHNS, CDR2 SASEGT. The CDR3 nucleotides are TGTGCCAGCAGTGAAGGGGTGTATAATCAGCCCCAGCATTTT. Protein sequence: CASSEGVYNQPQHF.

This sequence joins TRBV7-2 and TRBJ2-1; D not resolved. V dropped 5 bases and J dropped 9 bases, with 11 bases sitting between them. CDR3 size: 12 residues. The germline V gene has CDR1 SGHTA and CDR2 FQGNSA. The CDR3 loop reads CASSLDFSEQFF. DNA for the CDR3: TGTGCCAGCAGCCTCGACTTCTCTGAGCAGTTCTTC.

The gene calls are TRBV7-3 and TRBJ1-5; 12 bases map to TRBD1. This CDR3 is 19 amino acids long. The junction had 14 bases not matched to a gene; V was cut back by 3 bases and J by 5 bases. CDR1 SGHTA and CDR2 FQGTGA come from the germline V gene. DNA of the CDR3: TGTGCCAGCAGCTTGAAAGGGGACAGGGGGCTCGAGGAGGATCAGCCCCAGCATTTT. It translates to CASSLKGDRGLEEDQPQHF.

About this clone itself: This sample includes further DNA sequences coding for the same CDR3. The J gene is TRBJ2-7, the V gene TRBV27; D is possibly TRBD1 or TRBD2 (5 bases each). Trimming cost V 5 bases and J 0 bases, with 11 bases left between them. The CDR3 runs to 14 residues. CDR1 and CDR2 from the germline V gene are MNHEY and SMNVEV (reference sequence). DNA of the CDR3: TGTGCCAGCAGTCTCGGGGCCAGCTCCTACGAGCAGTACTTC. Its protein is CASSLGASSYEQYF.